The clone carrying this TCR beta chain occurred a few times. Antigen specificity is unknown. This specimen comes from a study of T cells after yellow fever vaccination. Overall study findings and caveats: Most clones from primary vaccination were detected again post-booster (about 95% CD4, 88% CD8).

The V gene's germline CDR1 is WSHSY and CDR2 SAAADI. There are 13 residues in the CDR3. V lost 5 bases to trimming and J lost 7 bases; unmatched junction nucleotides: 6. From the 5' RACE reads, TCRdb called clonotypes with MiXCR, one entry per CDR3 protein. Here the sample spans about 340,000 distinct CDR3 sequences, approximately 4.2% being singletons. The clonotype comes from a man younger than 30 who received the YFV17D yellow fever vaccine. This material consisted of PBMCs, taken 5 days after the yellow fever booster vaccination. This chain uses TRBV10-2 with TRBJ2-7; 9 bases match TRBD1. This CDR3 reads CASSRQGVGEQYF. The CDR3 DNA follows: TGCGCCAGCAGTCGACAGGGGGTCGGGGAGCAGTACTTC.